A single sample gave rise to the 27 T cell receptor beta chains below, sequenced in a study of beta chain features in type 1 diabetes. Reverse transcribing all isolated RNA meant expressed TCRB transcripts were sequenced. Only in-frame clones appear in the TCRdb table, and some are missing; sequencing was by immunoSEQ multiplex PCR. The table shows over 150,000 clones, with less than 9.5% occurring only once. The sample consisted of central memory CD4+ T cells from blood. The receptors stem from a man between 18 and 35 years old in good health.

Concerning this clone: A read error may account for a junction end that differs from germline. The gene calls are TRBV7-2 and TRBJ2-1; 9 nucleotides line up with TRBD2. Per the germline V gene, CDR1 is SGHTA and CDR2 is FQGNSA. The CDR3 sequence is 11 residues long. The CDR3 is CASSRLAVFLF. CDR3 sequence (DNA): TGTGCCAGCAGCCGACTAGCGGTTTTCCTCTTC.

The rearrangement joins TRBV7-2 to TRBJ2-5, with D maybe TRBD2 (6 bases). The V end lost 5 bases, the J end lost 3 bases, and 22 bases lay between the germline ends. Germline-derived CDR1 and CDR2 are SGHTA and FQGNSA. CDR3 length equals 17 residues. The CDR3, as DNA: TGTGCCAGCAGCCTAAACACAGGAGGGATGGGGGAAGAGACCCAGTACTTC. This sequence encodes CASSLNTGGMGEETQYF.

The chain employs TRBV21-1 and TRBJ1-4; the D call in the table, TRBD1, was not verified against the DNA. TRBV21-1 counts as a pseudogene. The CDR3 extends over 16 amino acids. The CDR3 region is CASSNSGTQRNEKLFF. DNA of the CDR3: TGTGCCAGCAGCAACTCCGGGACACAAAGGAATGAAAAACTGTTTTTT.

The chain links TRBV5-4 to TRBJ2-1; the match to TRBD2 covers 8 bases. The CDR3 is 14 residues long. With V trimmed by 1 base and J by 4 bases, 1 base remained unmatched. Germline CDR1 is SGHNT and CDR2 is YYREEE (reference sequence). CDR3 coding DNA: TGTGCCAGCAGCTTGCGGGGGGGATACAATGAGCAGTTCTTC. Amino acids: CASSLRGGYNEQFF.

This clone came up a few times. This sequence joins TRBV4-2 and TRBJ1-1; 9 nucleotides line up with TRBD1. The CDR3 is made up of 15 amino acids. Germline V gene data show CDR1 as LGHNA and CDR2 as YNFKEQ. V lost 6 bases, J lost 0 bases, and 5 bases stayed unmatched. This chain's CDR3 is CASSRDRGMNTEAFF. CDR3 sequence (DNA): TGTGCCAGCAGTCGAGACAGGGGGATGAACACTGAAGCTTTCTTT.

The chain recombines TRBV11-2 with TRBJ2-1; D perhaps matches TRBD2 (5 bases). Trimming removed 6 bases from V and 8 bases from J, with 20 bases in between. This CDR3 has 15 amino acids. CDR1 is SGHAT, CDR2 FQNNGV, per germline. CDR3 sequence reads: CASSQGDGGGHEQFF. The CDR3 bases are TGTGCCAGCAGTCAAGGAGACGGTGGAGGCCATGAGCAGTTCTTC.

This clone showed up many times. The CDR3 DNA is TGTGCCTGGAGCAGGCGAGACACTGAAGCTTTCTTT. Encoded protein: CAWSRRDTEAFF. This chain joins TRBV30 and TRBJ1-1; no reliable D call. Trimming pared 3 bases from V and 3 bases from J, leaving 8 bases between. Germline V gene sequence: CDR1 GTSNPN, CDR2 SVGIG (reference sequence). The CDR3 is 12 amino acids. The full variable domain, completed using reference TRBV30 and TRBJ1-1, is SQTIHQWPATLVQPVGSPLSLECTVEGTSNPNLYWYRQAAGRGLQLLFYSVGIGQISSEVPQNLSASRPQDRQFILSSKKLLLSDSGFYLCAWSRRDTEAFFGQGTRLTVV.

The chain recombines TRBV5-4 with TRBJ1-1, with a tentative D call TRBD1 (6 bases). CDR1 and CDR2 (germline): SGHNT, YYREEE (reference sequence). The V end was cut by 0 bases, the J end by 1 base, with 13 bases between. This CDR3 has 16 residues. The CDR3 DNA reads as TGTGCCAGCAGCTTGGGGGGGGGCGCGGGGAACACTGAAGCTTTCTTT. This encodes CASSLGGGAGNTEAFF.

This rearrangement joins TRBV5-8 to TRBJ2-5; possible D gene TRBD2, 5 bases. The V gene lost 0 bases and the J gene lost 7 bases, with 13 bases spanning the gap. Per germline, CDR1 SGHTS and CDR2 YDEGEE. This CDR3 is built from 14 residues. DNA for the CDR3: TGTGCCAGCAGCTTGGTGGTCGGACTTAGGACCCAGTACTTC. Protein: CASSLVVGLRTQYF.

In its sample, this clone was seen a few times. The chain combines TRBV5-5 with TRBJ1-1; possibly TRBD1 for D (5 bases). The CDR3 extends over 13 amino acids. Germline CDR1 reads SGHKS; CDR2 reads YYEKEE (reference sequence). Trimming cost V 4 bases and J 0 bases, with 7 bases left between them. In nucleotides, the CDR3 is TGTGCCAGCAGCGCGACAGTGAACACTGAAGCTTTCTTT. Protein product: CASSATVNTEAFF.

The chain links TRBV7-3 to TRBJ1-3; D remains unclear. V gave up 1 base and J gave up 3 bases, with 10 bases separating them. The CDR3 covers 15 residues. Germline V gene sequence: CDR1 SGHTA, CDR2 FQGTGA. The CDR3 DNA reads TGTGCCAGCAGCTTAATCCTGGAGGGTGGAAACACCATATATTTT. Residues: CASSLILEGGNTIYF.

V usage is TRBV6-5 and J usage is TRBJ2-7, with 7 positions matching TRBD1. Germline CDR1 MNHEY, CDR2 SVGAGI. This CDR3 contains 13 residues. The trim removed 8 bases at V and 2 bases at J, leaving 6 bases unmatched. In DNA form, the CDR3 reads TGTGCCAGCTCCCAGGGGACAGCCTACGAGCAGTACTTC. Encoded protein: CASSQGTAYEQYF.

V gene TRBV6-5 combines with J gene TRBJ2-7; maybe TRBD1 (6 bases). The CDR3 is 14 residues long. The germline V gene encodes CDR1 MNHEY and CDR2 SVGAGI. Trimming removed 5 bases from V and 3 bases from J, with 14 bases in between. CDR3 in amino acids: CASSLQGPRYEQYF. The CDR3 DNA reads as TGTGCCAGCAGTCTACAGGGACCCCGCTACGAGCAGTACTTC.

This clone was seen more than once but under ten times. J is TRBJ2-1 and V is TRBV7-2; 11 bases are a match to TRBD2. Germline CDR1 reads SGHTA; CDR2 reads FQGNSA. The CDR3 consists of 15 residues. Losses at the gene ends were 2 bases for V and 7 bases for J; bases not matched to a gene: 4. The CDR3 DNA reads TGTGCCAGCAGCTTATCTGCTAGCGGGAGGAATGAGCAGTTCTTC. Its translation is CASSLSASGRNEQFF.

V usage is TRBV20-1 and J usage is TRBJ2-1; 9 bases line up with TRBD1. Germline trimming cut 5 bases from V and 15 bases from J; bases unmatched to any gene: 8. Germline values: CDR1 DFQATT, CDR2 SNEGSKA (reference sequence). The CDR3 consists of 11 residues. The CDR3 here is CSAFSGTGLFF. The CDR3 coding sequence is TGCAGTGCTTTCTCCGGGACAGGGCTGTTCTTC.

This clone came up a few times. The chain is built from TRBV10-3 and TRBJ2-7, with D tentatively TRBD1 (6 bases). Germline CDR1 reads ENHRY; CDR2 reads SYGVKD. This CDR3 has 14 amino acids. V shed 10 bases and J shed 0 bases, with 16 bases lying between them. The CDR3 sequence is CATNPGTNSYEQYF. The CDR3 DNA sequence: TGTGCCACCAACCCCGGGACAAACTCCTACGAGCAGTACTTC.

The count of this clone is one. The rearrangement joins TRBV28 to TRBJ1-1, with 10 positions matching TRBD1. The CDR3 runs 14 residues. Germline V CDR1 and CDR2: MDHEN, SYDVKM. V gave up 5 bases and J gave up 5 bases; unmatched junction bases: 5. The CDR3 is CASSPGTGDTEAFF. The CDR3 DNA sequence: TGTGCCAGCAGTCCCGGGACAGGGGATACTGAAGCTTTCTTT.

This clone was seen repeatedly, ten times or more. V is TRBV13 and J is TRBJ2-7, with D possibly matching TRBD1 (6 bases). V was shortened by 0 bases and J by 5 bases, with 11 bases between the two germline ends. The germline gives CDR1 PRHDT, CDR2 FYEKMQ (reference sequence). This CDR3 has 14 residues. CDR3 sequence (DNA): TGTGCCAGCAGCTTAGGGCAGGGGTTCCACGAGCAGTACTTC. It yields the protein CASSLGQGFHEQYF.

CDR3 amino acids: CASSPIAESEQYF. The CDR3, as DNA: TGTGCCAGCTCACCAATAGCGGAAAGCGAGCAGTACTTC. The gene calls are TRBV18 and TRBJ2-7; a possible D gene is TRBD2 (6 bases). This CDR3 region has 13 residues. Trimming removed 2 bases from V and 6 bases from J, with 11 bases in between. Per the germline V gene, CDR1 is KGHSH and CDR2 is LQKENI.

This clone was seen many times. The rearrangement links TRBV28 to TRBJ2-7, with no clear D. V was cut by 4 bases and J by 3 bases, with 7 bases left in between. The CDR3 runs to 12 residues. Germline assignment: CDR1 MDHEN and CDR2 SYDVKM. The chain's CDR3 is CASSSLLYEQYF. CDR3 DNA: TGTGCCAGCAGTTCCCTTCTCTACGAGCAGTACTTC.

This sequence joins TRBV29-1 and TRBJ1-3, with TRBD1 identical over 9 bases. From germline, CDR1 is SQVTM and CDR2 ANQGSEA. Germline trimming cut 6 bases from V and 4 bases from J; bases unmatched to any gene: 7. This CDR3 comprises 14 residues. The CDR3 is CSVNRGTGGNTIYF. As DNA, the CDR3 is TGCAGCGTAAACCGAGGGACAGGGGGAAACACCATATATTTT.

The V call is TRBV7-2, the J call TRBJ2-7; TRBD2 matches 8 bases. V was clipped by 1 base and J by 1 base; unmatched bases: 9. CDR1 is SGHTA, CDR2 FQGNSA, per germline. CDR3 length equals 17 residues. The CDR3 DNA reads as TGTGCCAGCAGCTTAGTATCGGGGGGGAGGGCTTCCTACGAGCAGTACTTC. Amino acid sequence: CASSLVSGGRASYEQYF.

This clone has just a few counts. The J gene is TRBJ2-1, the V gene TRBV9, with D perhaps TRBD2 (5 bases). The CDR3 is 15 residues long. Germline V gives CDR1 SGDLS, CDR2 YYNGEE. The V end was cut by 1 base, the J end by 3 bases, with 11 bases between. DNA for the CDR3: TGTGCCAGCAGCGTATCGTCAGACTACTACAATGAGCAGTTCTTC. Protein sequence: CASSVSSDYYNEQFF.

V is TRBV6-5 and J is TRBJ2-5; D ambiguous. Gene TRBJ2-7 matches the end of the DNA better, so the J call may be wrong. The CDR3 covers 12 residues. The germline gives CDR1 MNHEY, CDR2 SVGAGI. The CDR3 nucleotides read TGTGCCAGCAGAAAGAGCTCCTACGAGCAGTACTTC. Translated, it gives CASRKSSYEQYF.

The CDR3 reads CASSFDGGPYNEQFF. The CDR3 nucleotides are TGTGCCAGCAGCTTTGACGGGGGACCATACAATGAGCAGTTCTTC. The genes are TRBV7-3 and TRBJ2-1, with D perhaps TRBD2 (6 bases). Germline CDR1 reads SGHTA; CDR2 reads FQGTGA. V was shortened by 3 bases and J by 4 bases, with 13 bases between the two germline ends. CDR3 length: 15 residues.

The chain is built from TRBV19 and TRBJ1-6; 7 bases match TRBD1. Trimming cost V 7 bases and J 7 bases; bases outside gene matches: 13. Germline V gene sequence: CDR1 LNHDA, CDR2 SQIVND (reference sequence). There are 16 residues in the CDR3. The CDR3 region is CASTTLYDRVNSPLHF. The DNA of the CDR3 is TGTGCCAGTACCACACTCTATGACAGGGTGAATTCACCCCTCCACTTT.

The rearrangement uses TRBV25-1 and TRBJ2-1; TRBD2 is a possible D gene (5 bases). This CDR3 is built from 13 residues. Germline V gives CDR1 MGHDK, CDR2 SYGVNS. V was cut by 9 bases and J by 9 bases, with 18 bases left in between. In DNA, the CDR3 is TGTGCCAGTTCCGCCCGGGGTAAGAGTGAGCAGTTCTTC. It codes for CASSARGKSEQFF.